This TCR beta chain was captured by sequencing in a study of blood T cell repertoires in COVID-19. Study in general: The United States, Italy and Spain supplied acute and convalescent COVID-19 samples. PBMCs, B-cell-depleted T cells, or T cells provided the cDNA or gDNA that made up the material.

As originally analysed: Nucleated cell counts were estimated from reference gene primer amplification. Assay: immunoSEQ multiplex PCR; the TCRdb copy retains only in-frame clones and omits some. The V and J calls and clone size were taken over from that table, and D and trimming were inferred from the DNA. This sample has 650,000 to 800,000 clones, with 75% to 90% found just once. The germline CDR1 and CDR2 sequences are MNHEY and SMNVEV (reference sequence). V lost 8 bases and J 1 base, leaving 15 bases between the germline ends. The CDR3 runs 14 residues. The origin of this receptor is a woman aged 18 to 35 with acute or convalescent COVID-19. The rearrangement links TRBV27 to TRBJ2-7; weak D call: TRBD2 (6 bases). The source material was peripheral blood. CDR3 DNA sequence: TGTGCCAGCTGCCTTACTAGCCTTTCCTACGAGCAGTACTTC. This sequence encodes CASCLTSLSYEQYF.